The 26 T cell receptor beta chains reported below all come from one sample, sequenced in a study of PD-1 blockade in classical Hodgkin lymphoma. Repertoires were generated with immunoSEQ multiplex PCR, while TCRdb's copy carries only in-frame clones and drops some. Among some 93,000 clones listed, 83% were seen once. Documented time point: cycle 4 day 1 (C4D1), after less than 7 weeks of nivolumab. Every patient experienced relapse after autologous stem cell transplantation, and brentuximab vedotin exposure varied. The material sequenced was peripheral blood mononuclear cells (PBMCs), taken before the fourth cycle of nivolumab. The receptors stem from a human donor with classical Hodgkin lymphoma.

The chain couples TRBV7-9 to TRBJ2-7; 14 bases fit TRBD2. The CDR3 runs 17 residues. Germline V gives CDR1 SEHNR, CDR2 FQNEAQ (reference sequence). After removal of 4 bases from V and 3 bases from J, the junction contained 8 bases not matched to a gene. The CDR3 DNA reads TGTGCCAGCAGCTCCTGGCGACTAGCGGGAGGGCTCTACGAGCAGTACTTC. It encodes CASSSWRLAGGLYEQYF.

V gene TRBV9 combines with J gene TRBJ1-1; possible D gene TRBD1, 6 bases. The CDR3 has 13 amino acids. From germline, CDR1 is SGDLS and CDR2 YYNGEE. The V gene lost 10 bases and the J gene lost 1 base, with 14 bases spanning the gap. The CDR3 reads CASATGQNTEAFF. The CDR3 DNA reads TGTGCCTCCGCGACAGGACAGAACACTGAAGCTTTCTTT.

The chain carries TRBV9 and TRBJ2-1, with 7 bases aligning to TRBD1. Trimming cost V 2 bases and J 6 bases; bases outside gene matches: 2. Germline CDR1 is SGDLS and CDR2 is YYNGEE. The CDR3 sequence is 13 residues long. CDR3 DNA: TGTGCCAGCAGCGTCGACAGGGCCAATGAGCAGTTCTTC. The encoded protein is CASSVDRANEQFF. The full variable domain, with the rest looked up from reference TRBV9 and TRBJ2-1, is DSGVTQTPKHLITATGQRVTLRCSPRSGDLSVYWYQQSLDQGLQFLIQYYNGEERAKGNILERFSAQQFPDLHSELNLSSLELGDSALYFCASSVDRANEQFFGPGTRLTVL.

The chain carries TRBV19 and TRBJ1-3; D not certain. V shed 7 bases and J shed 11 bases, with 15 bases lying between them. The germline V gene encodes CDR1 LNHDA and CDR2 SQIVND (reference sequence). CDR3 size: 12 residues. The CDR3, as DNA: TGTGCCAGTATTGCCGCTCGACCTCCCATATATTTT. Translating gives CASIAARPPIYF.

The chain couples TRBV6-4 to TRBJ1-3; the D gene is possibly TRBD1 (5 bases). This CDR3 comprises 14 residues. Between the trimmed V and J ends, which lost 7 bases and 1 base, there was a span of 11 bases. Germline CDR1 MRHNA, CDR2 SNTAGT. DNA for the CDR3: TGTGCCAGCACCCGACAGCTATCTGGAAACACCATATATTTT. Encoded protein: CASTRQLSGNTIYF.

DNA of the CDR3: TGTGCCAGCAGCGTAGTTGGGCGGGTGGAAGCCGGGGAGCTGTTTTTT. It codes for CASSVVGRVEAGELFF. The chain employs TRBV9 and TRBJ2-2, with a tentative D call TRBD2 (5 bases). Trimming pared 0 bases from V and 6 bases from J, leaving 15 bases between. The CDR3 has 16 residues. Germline CDR1 and CDR2: SGDLS and YYNGEE.

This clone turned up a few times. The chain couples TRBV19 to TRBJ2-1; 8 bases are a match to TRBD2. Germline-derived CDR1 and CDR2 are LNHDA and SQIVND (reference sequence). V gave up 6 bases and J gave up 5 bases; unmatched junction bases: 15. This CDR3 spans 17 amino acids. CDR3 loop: CASRVSGTFGGDNEQFF. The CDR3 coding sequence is TGTGCCAGTAGAGTTAGCGGGACCTTCGGCGGGGACAATGAGCAGTTCTTC.

The CDR3 is CASSDDRGVYNEQFF. In nucleotides, the CDR3 is TGTGCCAGCAGCGACGACAGGGGGGTATACAATGAGCAGTTCTTC. The rearrangement links TRBV2 to TRBJ2-1, with 9 bases aligning to TRBD1. The CDR3 extends over 15 amino acids. Unmatched junction bases numbered 7, after V lost 6 bases and J lost 4 bases. Germline CDR1 SNHLY, CDR2 FYNNEI.

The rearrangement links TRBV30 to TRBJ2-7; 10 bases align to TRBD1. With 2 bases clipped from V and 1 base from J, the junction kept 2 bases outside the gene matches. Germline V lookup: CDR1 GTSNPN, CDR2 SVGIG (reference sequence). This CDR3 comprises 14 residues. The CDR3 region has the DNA TGTGCCTGGAGTACGGGACAGGGGTCCTACGAGCAGTACTTC. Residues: CAWSTGQGSYEQYF.

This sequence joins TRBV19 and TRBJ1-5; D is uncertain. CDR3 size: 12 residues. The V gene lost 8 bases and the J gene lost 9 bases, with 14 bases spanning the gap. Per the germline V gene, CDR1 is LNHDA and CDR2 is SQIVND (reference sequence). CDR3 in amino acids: CASGRWDRPQHF. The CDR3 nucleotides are TGTGCCAGTGGTAGGTGGGATCGGCCCCAGCATTTT. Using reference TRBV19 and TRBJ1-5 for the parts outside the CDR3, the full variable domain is DGGITQSPKYLFRKEGQNVTLSCEQNLNHDAMYWYRQDPGQGLRLIYYSQIVNDFQKGDIAEGYSVSREKKESFPLTVTSAQKNPTAFYLCASGRWDRPQHFGDGTRLSIL.

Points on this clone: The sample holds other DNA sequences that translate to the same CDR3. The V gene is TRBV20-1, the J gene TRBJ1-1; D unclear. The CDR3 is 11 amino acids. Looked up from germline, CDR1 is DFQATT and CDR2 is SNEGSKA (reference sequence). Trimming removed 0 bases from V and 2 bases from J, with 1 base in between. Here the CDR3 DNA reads TGCAGTGCTAGAGAAAACACTGAAGCTTTCTTT. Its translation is CSARENTEAFF.

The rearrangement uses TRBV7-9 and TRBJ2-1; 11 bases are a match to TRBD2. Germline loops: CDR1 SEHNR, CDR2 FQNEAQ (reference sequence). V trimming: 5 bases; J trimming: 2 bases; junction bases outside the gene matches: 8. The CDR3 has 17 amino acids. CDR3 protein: CASSHPSGLAAYNEQFF. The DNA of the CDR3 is TGTGCCAGCAGCCACCCATCGGGACTAGCGGCCTACAATGAGCAGTTCTTC.

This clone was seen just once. CDR3 residues: CAWSVPGQGNQPQHF. In DNA form, the CDR3 reads TGTGCCTGGAGTGTACCAGGACAGGGGAATCAGCCCCAGCATTTT. The chain couples TRBV30 to TRBJ1-5; 9 bases fit TRBD1. The CDR3 spans 15 residues. The germline V gene has CDR1 GTSNPN and CDR2 SVGIG (reference sequence). Losses at the gene ends were 0 bases for V and 4 bases for J; bases not matched to a gene: 4.

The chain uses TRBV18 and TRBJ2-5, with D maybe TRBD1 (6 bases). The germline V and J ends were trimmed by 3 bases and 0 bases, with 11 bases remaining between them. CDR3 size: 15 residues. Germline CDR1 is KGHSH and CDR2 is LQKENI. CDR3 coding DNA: TGTGCCAGCTCACCGATTGGGACAAACCAAGAGACCCAGTACTTC. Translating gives CASSPIGTNQETQYF.

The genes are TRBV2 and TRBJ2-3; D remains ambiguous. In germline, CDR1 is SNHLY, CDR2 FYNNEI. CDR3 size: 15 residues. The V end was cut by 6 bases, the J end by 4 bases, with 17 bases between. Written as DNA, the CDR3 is TGTGCCAGCAGGCCGATCCTATCCTCTCCAGATACGCAGTATTTT. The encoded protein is CASRPILSSPDTQYF.

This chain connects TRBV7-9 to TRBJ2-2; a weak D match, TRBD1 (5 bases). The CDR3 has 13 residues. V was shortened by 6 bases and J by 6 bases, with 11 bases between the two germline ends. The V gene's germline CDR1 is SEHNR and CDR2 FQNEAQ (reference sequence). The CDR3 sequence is CASRPLGAGELFF. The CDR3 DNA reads TGTGCCAGCAGGCCTCTAGGGGCCGGGGAGCTGTTTTTT.

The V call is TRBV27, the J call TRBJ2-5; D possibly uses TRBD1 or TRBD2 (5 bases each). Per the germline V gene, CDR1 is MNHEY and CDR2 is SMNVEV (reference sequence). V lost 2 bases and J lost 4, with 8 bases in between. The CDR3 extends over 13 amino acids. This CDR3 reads CASSLGGTETQYF. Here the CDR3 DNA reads TGTGCCAGCAGTTTAGGTGGGACAGAGACCCAGTACTTC.

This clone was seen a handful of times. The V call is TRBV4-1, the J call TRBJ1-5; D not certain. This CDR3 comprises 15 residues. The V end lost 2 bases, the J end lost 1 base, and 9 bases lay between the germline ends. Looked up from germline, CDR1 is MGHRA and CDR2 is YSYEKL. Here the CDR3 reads CASSQTVMSNQPQHF. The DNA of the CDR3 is TGCGCCAGCAGCCAAACGGTGATGAGCAATCAGCCCCAGCATTTT.

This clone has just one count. DNA of the CDR3: TGTGCCAGCAGTGATGACAAGTACTCTGGGGCCAACGTCCTGACTTTC. This encodes CASSDDKYSGANVLTF. The rearrangement joins TRBV28 to TRBJ2-6; no clear D gene. CDR1 MDHEN and CDR2 SYDVKM come from the germline V gene. The V end was cut by 5 bases, the J end by 0 bases, with 11 bases between. The CDR3 totals 16 residues.

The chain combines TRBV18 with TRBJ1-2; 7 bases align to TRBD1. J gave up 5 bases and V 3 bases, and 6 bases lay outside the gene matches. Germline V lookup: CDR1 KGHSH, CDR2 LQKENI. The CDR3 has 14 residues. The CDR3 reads CASSPLQGQYGYTF. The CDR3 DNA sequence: TGTGCCAGCTCACCCCTACAGGGGCAGTATGGCTACACCTTC.

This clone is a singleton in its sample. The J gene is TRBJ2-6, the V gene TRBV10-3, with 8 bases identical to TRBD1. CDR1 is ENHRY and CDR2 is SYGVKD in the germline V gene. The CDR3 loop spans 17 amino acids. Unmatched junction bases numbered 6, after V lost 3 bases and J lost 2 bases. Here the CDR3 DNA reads TGTGCCATCAGTGATCCCGGACAGGGTGCTGGGGCCAACGTCCTGACTTTC. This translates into CAISDPGQGAGANVLTF.

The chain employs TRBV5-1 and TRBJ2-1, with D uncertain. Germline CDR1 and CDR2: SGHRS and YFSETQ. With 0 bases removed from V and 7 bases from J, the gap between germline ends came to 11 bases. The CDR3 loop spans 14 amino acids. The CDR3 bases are TGCGCCAGCAGCTTGGAGCCAGCGAGGAATGAGCAGTTCTTC. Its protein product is CASSLEPARNEQFF.

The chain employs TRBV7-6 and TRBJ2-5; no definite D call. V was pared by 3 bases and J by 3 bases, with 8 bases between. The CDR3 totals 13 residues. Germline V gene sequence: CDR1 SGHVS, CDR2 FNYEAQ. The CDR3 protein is CASSFVPKETQYF. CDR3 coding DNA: TGTGCCAGCAGCTTCGTACCGAAAGAGACCCAGTACTTC.

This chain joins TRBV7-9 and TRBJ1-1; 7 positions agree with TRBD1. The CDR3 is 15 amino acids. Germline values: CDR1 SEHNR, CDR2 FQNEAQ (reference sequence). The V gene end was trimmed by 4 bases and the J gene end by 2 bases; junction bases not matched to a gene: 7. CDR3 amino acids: CASSSAQGTNTEAFF. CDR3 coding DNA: TGTGCCAGCAGCTCCGCACAGGGGACAAACACTGAAGCTTTCTTT.

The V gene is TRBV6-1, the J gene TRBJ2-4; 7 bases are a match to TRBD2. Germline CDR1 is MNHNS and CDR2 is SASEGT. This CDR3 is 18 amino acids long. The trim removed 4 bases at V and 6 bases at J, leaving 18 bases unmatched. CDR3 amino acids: CASSGGRAGPISGNIQYF. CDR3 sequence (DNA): TGTGCCAGCAGTGGCGGTAGAGCGGGGCCTATAAGTGGAAACATTCAGTACTTC.

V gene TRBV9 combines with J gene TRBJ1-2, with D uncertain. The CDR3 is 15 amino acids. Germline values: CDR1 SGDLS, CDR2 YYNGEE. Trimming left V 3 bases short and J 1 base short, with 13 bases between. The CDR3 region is CASSAEALLNYGYTF. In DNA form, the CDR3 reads TGTGCCAGCAGCGCGGAGGCCCTCCTTAACTATGGCTACACCTTC.